One sample yielded the 28 T cell receptor beta chains listed below, sequenced in a study of blood T cell repertoires in COVID-19. Profiling relied on immunoSEQ multiplex PCR, and the TCRdb table lists in-frame clones only, not all of them. The sample yields around 180,000 clones, approximately 83% seen once. The sequencing sample was made of peripheral blood. These TCRs come from a human donor with active or convalescent COVID-19. The donor label of this sample is uncertain.

The DNA of the CDR3 is TGTGCCAGCAGCCAAGATGTGCTAGCGGGGGGGTATGAGCAGTTCTTC. Its translation is CASSQDVLAGGYEQFF. The chain links TRBV4-2 to TRBJ2-1, with 12 bases aligning to TRBD2. V shed 0 bases, J shed 8 bases, and the junction held 5 bases outside the gene matches. Germline V gives CDR1 LGHNA, CDR2 YNFKEQ. The CDR3 is made up of 16 amino acids.

The chain joins TRBV28 to TRBJ2-3; tentative D call: TRBD1 (6 bases). The CDR3 is made up of 14 amino acids. Trimming shortened V by 5 bases and J by 2 bases, and 11 bases separated the two germline ends. In germline, CDR1 is MDHEN, CDR2 SYDVKM. CDR3 sequence reads: CASSLDRNTDTQYF. DNA for the CDR3: TGTGCCAGCAGTCTTGACAGGAACACAGATACGCAGTATTTT. Supplemented by reference TRBV28 and TRBJ2-3, the full variable domain reads DVKVTQSSRYLVKRTGEKVFLECVQDMDHENMFWYRQDPGLGLRLIYFSYDVKMKEKGDIPEGYSVSREKKERFSLILESASTNQTSMYLCASSLDRNTDTQYFGPGTRLTVL.

J is TRBJ2-1 and V is TRBV3-1 (or the pseudogene TRBV3-2); TRBD2 aligns across 7 bases. The CDR3 sequence is 16 residues long. The V segment lost 0 bases and the J segment 7 bases; nucleotides outside the gene matches: 9. Looked up from germline, CDR1 is LGHDT and CDR2 is YNNKEL (reference sequence). The CDR3 loop reads CASSQDGGRAGNEQFF. The CDR3 bases are TGTGCCAGCAGCCAAGACGGGGGGAGGGCCGGAAATGAGCAGTTCTTC.

The chain carries TRBV13 and TRBJ1-1, with 9 bases fitting TRBD1. Unmatched junction bases numbered 4, after V lost 5 bases and J lost 3 bases. Germline lookup yields CDR1 PRHDT and CDR2 FYEKMQ (reference sequence). The CDR3 is 14 residues long. CDR3 DNA sequence: TGTGCCAGCAGCGCGACAGGGGGGGACACTGAAGCTTTCTTT. Its protein is CASSATGGDTEAFF.

V is TRBV24-1 and J is TRBJ2-1; 11 nucleotides match TRBD2. Trimming took 6 bases from V and 10 from J; bases not matched to a gene: 10. There are 15 residues in the CDR3. The germline CDR1 and CDR2 sequences are KGHDR and SFDVKD. The CDR3 region is CATSRPSGRPGEQFF. CDR3 in DNA: TGTGCCACCAGTCGTCCTAGCGGGAGGCCGGGAGAGCAGTTCTTC.

The chain carries TRBV30 and TRBJ2-1, with a possible D match to TRBD1 (6 bases). This CDR3 is 11 amino acids long. Germline lookup yields CDR1 GTSNPN and CDR2 SVGIG (reference sequence). CDR3 nucleotides: TGTGCTAGGACAGACTACAATGAGCAGTTCTTC. It specifies CARTDYNEQFF.

V and J are TRBV7-9 and TRBJ1-2; TRBD1 matches 10 bases. Germline CDR1 SEHNR, CDR2 FQNEAQ (reference sequence). Germline trimming cut 5 bases from V and 8 bases from J; bases unmatched to any gene: 11. CDR3 length equals 15 residues. CDR3 bases: TGTGCCAGCAGCCAGACGACAGGGGGCGTAAGAGGCTACACCTTC. Translating gives CASSQTTGGVRGYTF.

The gene calls are TRBV24-1 and TRBJ2-6; 7 bases match TRBD2. Germline-derived CDR1 and CDR2 are KGHDR and SFDVKD. J gave up 2 bases and V 4 bases, and 4 bases lay outside the gene matches. CDR3 size: 16 residues. This chain's CDR3 is CATSDPGGPGANVLTF. The CDR3 DNA reads as TGTGCCACCAGTGACCCGGGGGGACCTGGGGCCAACGTCCTGACTTTC.

The chain combines TRBV4-3 with TRBJ2-1, with 9 bases matching TRBD2. Losses at the gene ends were 0 bases for V and 9 bases for J; bases not matched to a gene: 9. This CDR3 has 16 residues. The germline V gene encodes CDR1 LGHNA and CDR2 YSLEER. CDR3 nucleotides: TGCGCCAGCAGCCAAGATCCGCAGCGGGGGGTCGGTGAGCAGTTCTTC. Its translation: CASSQDPQRGVGEQFF.

CDR3 nucleotides: TGTGCCAGCAGCCAGGGTACGCCTAGCGGGGGTACCGGGGAGCTGTTTTTT. Amino acids: CASSQGTPSGGTGELFF. The rearrangement joins TRBV5-4 to TRBJ2-2; TRBD2 agrees at 10 bases. The length of the CDR3 is 17 residues. J was trimmed by 5 bases and V by 4 bases; bases with no gene match: 11. The germline V gene encodes CDR1 SGHNT and CDR2 YYREEE (reference sequence).

The chain couples TRBV18 to TRBJ1-2, with D possibly matching TRBD1 (6 bases). V was pared by 3 bases and J by 4 bases, with 15 bases between. The CDR3 totals 15 residues. Germline-derived CDR1 and CDR2 are KGHSH and LQKENI. The DNA of the CDR3 is TGTGCCAGCTCACCTGATGAGACAGGCCTCTATGGCTACACCTTC. This gives the protein CASSPDETGLYGYTF.

The chain couples TRBV7-9 to TRBJ2-1; D not certain. The CDR3 sequence is 11 residues long. V lost 2 bases to trimming and J lost 7 bases, with 3 bases between them. Germline V gives CDR1 SEHNR, CDR2 FQNEAQ (reference sequence). The chain's CDR3 is CASSLTNEQFF. In DNA, the CDR3 is TGTGCCAGCAGCTTAACAAATGAGCAGTTCTTC.

The rearrangement links TRBV7-2 to TRBJ2-1, with unresolved D. V lost 1 base and J 0 bases, leaving 7 bases between the germline ends. The CDR3 extends over 15 amino acids. The germline gives CDR1 SGHTA, CDR2 FQGNSA. The CDR3 DNA sequence: TGTGCCAGCAGCTTAGTCTCGAGCTCCTACAATGAGCAGTTCTTC. Translation gives CASSLVSSSYNEQFF.

V usage is TRBV5-1 and J usage is TRBJ1-2; D not certain. The V gene lost 4 bases and the J gene lost 4 bases, with 11 bases spanning the gap. This CDR3 spans 13 amino acids. Germline assignment: CDR1 SGHRS and CDR2 YFSETQ. CDR3 nucleotides: TGCGCCAGCAGCACCGGGGAGCCCTATGGCTACACCTTC. It yields the protein CASSTGEPYGYTF.

V usage is TRBV30 and J usage is TRBJ2-5; 8 bases line up with TRBD2. The CDR3 spans 14 residues. After removal of 1 base from V and 2 bases from J, the junction contained 3 bases not matched to a gene. Germline values: CDR1 GTSNPN, CDR2 SVGIG (reference sequence). The CDR3 loop is CAWSGTSLQETQYF. The CDR3 DNA reads as TGTGCCTGGAGTGGGACTAGCCTTCAAGAGACCCAGTACTTC.

The chain couples TRBV6-2 or TRBV6-3 to TRBJ2-1; 7 nucleotides agree with TRBD2. The CDR3 has 13 residues. Germline CDR1 is MNHEY and CDR2 is SVGEGT. Trimming took 5 bases from V and 5 from J; bases not matched to a gene: 3. CDR3 coding DNA: TGTGCCAGCAGTGGCGGGGGTGACAATGAGCAGTTCTTC. This sequence encodes CASSGGGDNEQFF.

This chain connects TRBV5-6 to TRBJ2-6; D ambiguous. V was cut by 3 bases and J by 1 base, with 8 bases left in between. The CDR3 sequence is 15 residues long. The V gene's germline CDR1 is SGHDT and CDR2 YYEEEE. DNA for the CDR3: TGTGCCAGCAGCTCGCAGAAGTCTGGGGCCAACGTCCTGACTTTC. It is translated as CASSSQKSGANVLTF.

V is TRBV6-4 and J is TRBJ1-1; D is perhaps TRBD1 (6 bases). The CDR3 has 15 amino acids. V lost 8 bases and J lost 1, with 17 bases in between. Germline loops: CDR1 MRHNA, CDR2 SNTAGT. The CDR3 sequence: CASGTTLQGNTEAFF. CDR3 sequence (DNA): TGTGCCAGCGGGACTACTCTACAGGGGAACACTGAAGCTTTCTTT.

This chain connects TRBV7-9 to TRBJ1-6, with TRBD1 identical over 7 bases. The CDR3 has 16 amino acids. The germline gives CDR1 SEHNR, CDR2 FQNEAQ (reference sequence). After removal of 5 bases from V and 7 bases from J, the junction contained 11 bases not matched to a gene. CDR3 DNA: TGTGCCAGCAGCCCCCCAGGGGGACGGATCAATTCACCCCTCCACTTT. It yields the protein CASSPPGGRINSPLHF.

V usage is TRBV6-5 and J usage is TRBJ2-1, with TRBD1 identical over 7 bases. Germline V CDR1 and CDR2: MNHEY, SVGAGI. The CDR3 runs 15 residues. The trim removed 5 bases at V and 6 bases at J, leaving 10 bases unmatched. CDR3 protein: CASSTGAAEFNEQFF. CDR3 bases: TGTGCCAGCAGTACAGGGGCCGCTGAATTCAATGAGCAGTTCTTC.

The chain uses TRBV9 and TRBJ1-4; D not resolved. The CDR3 length is 16 residues. V was clipped by 3 bases and J by 8 bases, with 20 bases between them. Germline assignment: CDR1 SGDLS and CDR2 YYNGEE. The CDR3 bases are TGTGCCAGCAGCGACGGTAGCGGGAAGGCACGGGAAAAACTGTTTTTT. As protein: CASSDGSGKAREKLFF.

The genes are TRBV7-2 and TRBJ2-5; tentative D call: TRBD1 (6 bases). Germline lookup yields CDR1 SGHTA and CDR2 FQGNSA. The CDR3 length is 14 residues. The V and J ends lost 2 bases and 10 bases respectively, with 17 bases between them. The CDR3 loop is CASSLITPLGGQYF. Here the CDR3 DNA reads TGTGCCAGCAGCTTAATTACTCCCTTAGGGGGCCAGTACTTC.

The chain combines TRBV5-6 with TRBJ2-6; D ambiguous. V gave up 0 bases and J gave up 2 bases, with 6 bases separating them. Germline V gene lookup returns CDR1 SGHDT and CDR2 YYEEEE. This CDR3 has 15 residues. CDR3 amino acids: CASSLVRPGANVLTF. The CDR3 coding sequence is TGTGCCAGCAGCTTGGTGCGGCCTGGGGCCAACGTCCTGACTTTC.

Turning to this clone: One end of the junction fails to match germline, which may point to a read error. This chain connects TRBV20-1 to TRBJ2-1, with a weak D call TRBD2 (7 bases). The CDR3 length is 12 residues. Germline CDR1 reads DFQATT; CDR2 reads SNEGSKA (reference sequence). The CDR3 DNA reads TGTAGTGCTAGTGGGGGGCGGGAGGAGCAGTTCTTC. This gives the protein CSASGGREEQFF.

The J gene is TRBJ2-5, the V gene TRBV3-1 (or the pseudogene TRBV3-2), with 8 bases identical to TRBD2. V trimming: 4 bases; J trimming: 5 bases; junction bases outside the gene matches: 9. The CDR3 spans 15 residues. Germline assignment: CDR1 LGHDT and CDR2 YNNKEL (reference sequence). In DNA form, the CDR3 reads TGTGCCAGCAGCCCACTGGCGGGGGGCGCTGAGACCCAGTACTTC. Protein product: CASSPLAGGAETQYF.

The genes are TRBV30 and TRBJ1-2, with 8 bases matching TRBD1. CDR3 length: 12 amino acids. The germline V gene has CDR1 GTSNPN and CDR2 SVGIG (reference sequence). With 6 bases clipped from V and 7 bases from J, the junction kept 7 bases outside the gene matches. The chain's CDR3 is CACAGQGGGYTF. CDR3 sequence (DNA): TGTGCCTGCGCCGGACAGGGCGGTGGCTACACCTTC.

In nucleotides, the CDR3 is TGCGCCAGCAGCCCCCTCCCTACGCGGGACAGGAAGTTAGGGGGCTACACCTTC. This codes for CASSPLPTRDRKLGGYTF. This chain joins TRBV4-1 and TRBJ1-2; 8 nucleotides agree with TRBD1. CDR1 MGHRA and CDR2 YSYEKL come from the germline V gene. V lost 4 bases, J lost 8 bases, and 21 bases stayed unmatched. The CDR3 loop spans 18 amino acids.

The V call is TRBV27, the J call TRBJ2-7; 7 positions agree with TRBD1. Germline CDR1 and CDR2: MNHEY and SMNVEV (reference sequence). Trimming took 3 bases from V and 12 from J; bases not matched to a gene: 20. The CDR3 is 16 residues long. The CDR3 DNA sequence: TGTGCCAGCAGTTTTAACGTGGGACAGCTTGGGTCAGGTCTGTACTTC. Amino acids: CASSFNVGQLGSGLYF.